The T cell receptor beta chain under discussion was sequenced for a study of patients and donors after allogeneic stem cell transplantation (dated by TCRdb to the early 2020s). This clonotype has more than one count but fewer than ten. Its target antigen remains unknown. Per-nucleotide qualities are absent, and no much larger clonotype sits a single base away. CDR1 and CDR2 (LGHDT, YNNKEL) derive from the germline V gene (reference sequence). After removal of 1 base from V and 8 bases from J, the junction retains 5 bases not matched to a gene. The CDR3 starts with the cysteine, ends with the phenylalanine, and has 15 residues. Here the CDR3 DNA is all that survives: 45 bases in frame from base 1. Libraries were made using RT-PCR. Sequencing took place on a NextSeq 550. Using fastp trimming at Q25 and MiXCR clonotype assembly, TCRdb reanalyzed the public sequencing data and kept in-frame beta chains. Merged by CDR3 protein, the rows form single entries marked with the most common genes and DNA. The table for this sample lists about 230,000 distinct CDR3 sequences; around 14% of them were counted only once. Roughly 10% of the sample is taken by the ten largest.

Specimen: blood, either unsorted or a sorted T cell fraction (not recorded which). The chain couples TRBV3-1 to TRBJ2-1, with 10 middle bases fitting TRBD2. This receptor was taken from a human donor who was either an allogeneic HSCT recipient or a stem cell or donor lymphocyte infusion donor (not recorded which). It is not recorded whose cells these are; they may come from a transplant donor. The CDR3 corresponds to CASSQASGSMYEQFF. The DNA sequence is as follows: TGTGCCAGCAGCCAAGCTAGCGGGAGTATGTATGAGCAGTTCTTC.